This T cell receptor beta chain was retrieved from a study of cytomegalovirus exposure and HLA in healthy donors. Germline loops: CDR1 MNHEY, CDR2 SMNVEV (reference sequence). CDR3 size: 14 residues. V trimming: 8 bases; J trimming: 6 bases; junction bases outside the gene matches: 10. Using immunoSEQ multiplex PCR, the repertoire was profiled, and TCRdb retains in-frame clones only, with some absent. The sample contains about 200,000 clones, roughly 83% of which appear only once. The TCR was taken from a young woman in good health and CMV-seronegative. The V and J genes are TRBV27 and TRBJ1-1; 9 bases match TRBD1. Sequencing was carried out using PBMCs. CDR3 DNA sequence: TGTGCCAGCCTGCAGACAGGGGGATTTCCTGAAGCTTTCTTT. It is translated as CASLQTGGFPEAFF.